Each of the 9 T cell receptor beta chains below was sequenced from the same sample in a study of beta chain features in type 1 diabetes. Antigens for these TCRs are unknown. Study-wide results and limits: TCRB CDR3s from Type 1 diabetes patients were moderately but significantly shorter in all four CD4+ subsets.

cDNA synthesis used the whole RNA isolate, giving expressed TCRB sequences. Libraries were prepared by immunoSEQ multiplex PCR; TCRdb keeps only in-frame clonotypes and omits some of them. The sample lists hundreds of thousands of clones, approximately 9.7% occurring once. Sequencing was carried out using central memory CD4+ T cells from blood. The receptors were gathered from a man under 40 with type 1 diabetes.

This clone was observed a few times. The J gene is TRBJ2-1, the V gene TRBV7-2, with 10 bases that match TRBD1. This CDR3 has 16 amino acids. Trimming removed 0 bases from V and 3 bases from J; junction bases left unmatched: 2. Germline CDR1 is SGHTA and CDR2 is FQGNSA. As DNA, the CDR3 is TGTGCCAGCAGCTTAGCCGGGACAGGGGTCTACAATGAGCAGTTCTTC. Amino acid sequence: CASSLAGTGVYNEQFF.

V and J are TRBV30 and TRBJ2-3; D is uncertain. This CDR3 has 13 residues. Germline CDR1 reads GTSNPN; CDR2 reads SVGIG (reference sequence). V was clipped by 2 bases and J by 1 base, with 7 bases between them. The CDR3 protein is CAWSLPGTDTQYF. CDR3 bases: TGTGCCTGGAGTCTGCCGGGCACAGATACGCAGTATTTT.

V usage is TRBV6-6 and J usage is TRBJ2-2, with 7 bases lining up with TRBD2. Germline lookup yields CDR1 MNHNY and CDR2 SVGAGI (reference sequence). The CDR3 sequence is 15 residues long. Trimming at V came to 8 bases and at J to 0 bases, leaving 6 bases not matched to a gene. CDR3 protein: CASEWGGSNTGELFF. For the CDR3, the DNA is TGTGCCAGCGAATGGGGGGGATCGAACACCGGGGAGCTGTTTTTT.

This clone was seen a few times. A read error may account for a junction end that differs from germline. CDR3 DNA: TGTGCTAGCAGCTTATTTGTTCAGGGGCATCAGCCCCAGCATTTT. Encoded protein: CASSLFVQGHQPQHF. J is TRBJ1-5 and V is TRBV7-7; a possible D gene is TRBD1 (6 bases). The CDR3 has 15 amino acids. Germline CDR1 reads SSHAT; CDR2 reads FNYEAQ (reference sequence).

This clone was recorded a few times. The chain links TRBV11-2 to TRBJ1-6; TRBD1 aligns across 10 bases. With V trimmed by 6 bases and J by 0 bases, 5 bases remained unmatched. The germline V gene encodes CDR1 SGHAT and CDR2 FQNNGV. This CDR3 contains 17 residues. CDR3 nucleotide sequence: TGTGCCAGCAGGAGGGGGACAGGGGTCTCCTATAATTCACCCCTCCACTTT. Encoded protein: CASRRGTGVSYNSPLHF.

This chain connects TRBV5-1 to TRBJ2-1; possibly TRBD1 or TRBD2 for D (6 bases each). V gave up 4 bases and J gave up 0 bases, with 11 bases separating them. Germline CDR1 and CDR2: SGHRS and YFSETQ. The CDR3 spans 15 residues. CDR3 sequence reads: CASSAGHNSYNEQFF. The DNA of the CDR3 is TGCGCCAGCAGCGCGGGACACAACTCCTACAATGAGCAGTTCTTC. Full variable domain (rest looked up from reference TRBV5-1 and TRBJ2-1): KAGVTQTPRYLIKTRGQQVTLSCSPISGHRSVSWYQQTPGQGLQFLFEYFSETQRNKGNFPGRFSGRQFSNSRSEMNVSTLELGDSALYLCASSAGHNSYNEQFFGPGTRLTVL.

A single count supports this clone. The rearrangement uses TRBV9 and TRBJ2-7, with D possibly TRBD1 on 5 matching bases. Between the trimmed V and J ends, which lost 0 bases and 0 bases, there was a span of 13 bases. The germline gives CDR1 SGDLS, CDR2 YYNGEE. The CDR3 spans 16 residues. CDR3 DNA sequence: TGTGCCAGCAGCGTAGGGGTTGGGGCTGACTCCTACGAGCAGTACTTC. Residues: CASSVGVGADSYEQYF.

About this clone itself: The sample contains more than one DNA sequence encoding this CDR3. The V and J genes are TRBV6-6 and TRBJ2-3; possible D gene TRBD2, 6 bases. The germline V gene has CDR1 MNHNY and CDR2 SVGAGI (reference sequence). The V end was cut by 2 bases, the J end by 0 bases, with 12 bases between. This CDR3 has 16 amino acids. The CDR3 region is CASSYSGRTSTDTQYF. The CDR3 DNA reads as TGTGCCAGCAGTTACAGCGGGCGCACTAGCACAGATACGCAGTATTTT.

The V gene is TRBV10-3, the J gene TRBJ2-2; TRBD1 matches 8 bases. Germline CDR1 is ENHRY and CDR2 is SYGVKD. The trim removed 0 bases at V and 5 bases at J, leaving 5 bases unmatched. CDR3 length: 16 amino acids. CDR3 DNA sequence: TGTGCCATCAGTGAGTCGACAGGGGTTCGGACCGGGGAGCTGTTTTTT. Residues: CAISESTGVRTGELFF.